These 14 T cell receptor beta chains were all obtained from the same sample, sequenced in a study of T-cell memory formation after mild COVID-19. TCRdb recomputed calls from the 5' RACE reads with MiXCR, one row per CDR3 protein. The sample has about 200,000 distinct CDR3 sequences, roughly 10% seen once; the top ten hold roughly 4%. Sequenced sample: PBMCs or a T cell subset sorted from them (not recorded which). Source of these receptors: a man aged 18 to 30 who had mild COVID-19 (a few samples of this study predate the infection). Cell type and time point are not known.

This chain connects TRBV6-5 to TRBJ1-5; D is perhaps TRBD1 (6 bases). CDR1 is MNHEY, CDR2 SVGAGI, per germline. This CDR3 spans 15 amino acids. V was cut by 2 bases and J by 4 bases, with 12 bases left in between. Here the CDR3 reads CASSYRGGFNQPQHF. In nucleotides, the CDR3 is TGTGCCAGCAGTTACAGGGGGGGGTTTAATCAGCCCCAGCATTTT.

The rearrangement links TRBV28 to TRBJ2-3; no clear D gene. Trimming took 5 bases from V and 5 from J, leaving 5 bases between them. CDR3 size: 11 residues. Germline loops: CDR1 MDHEN, CDR2 SYDVKM. CDR3 DNA: TGTGCCAGCAGTATAATAGATACGCAGTATTTT. Translated, it gives CASSIIDTQYF. Full variable domain (rest looked up from reference TRBV28 and TRBJ2-3): DVKVTQSSRYLVKRTGEKVFLECVQDMDHENMFWYRQDPGLGLRLIYFSYDVKMKEKGDIPEGYSVSREKKERFSLILESASTNQTSMYLCASSIIDTQYFGPGTRLTVL.

This clonotype turned up a few times. This chain joins TRBV6-5 and TRBJ1-5; 8 nucleotides line up with TRBD1. The CDR3 loop spans 14 amino acids. The J segment lost 7 bases and the V segment lost 6 bases, leaving 8 bases of the junction unmatched. Germline CDR1 is MNHEY and CDR2 is SVGAGI. The CDR3 reads CASSRGQERQPQHF. The CDR3, as DNA: TGTGCCAGCAGCCGGGGACAGGAGAGGCAGCCCCAGCATTTT.

V and J are TRBV7-9 and TRBJ2-1; D possibly matches TRBD1 or TRBD2 (6 bases each). Germline V gene data show CDR1 as SEHNR and CDR2 as FQNEAQ (reference sequence). This CDR3 is built from 16 residues. The germline V and J ends were trimmed by 7 bases and 2 bases, with 18 bases remaining between them. Here the CDR3 reads CASNPVGGVAYNEQFF. CDR3 bases: TGTGCCAGCAACCCCGTGGGGGGCGTAGCCTACAATGAGCAGTTCTTC.

This clonotype was picked up a small number of times. V and J are TRBV7-9 and TRBJ1-6, with D maybe TRBD1 (5 bases). With 4 bases removed from V and 1 base from J, the gap between germline ends came to 17 bases. CDR1 is SEHNR and CDR2 is FQNEAQ in the germline V gene (reference sequence). There are 18 residues in the CDR3. The CDR3 spells CASSSGHRVYSYNSPLHF. The CDR3 DNA follows: TGTGCCAGCAGCTCAGGACACCGGGTGTATTCCTATAATTCACCCCTCCACTTT. Variable domain in full (rest from reference TRBV7-9 and TRBJ1-6): DTGVSQNPRHKITKRGQNVTFRCDPISEHNRLYWYRQTLGQGPEFLTYFQNEAQLEKSRLLSDRFSAERPKGSFSTLEIQRTEQGDSAMYLCASSSGHRVYSYNSPLHFGNGTRLTVT.

The chain couples TRBV18 to TRBJ2-6; D is unclear. CDR3 size: 16 residues. Trimming left V 3 bases short and J 0 bases short, with 9 bases between. Germline CDR1 and CDR2: KGHSH and LQKENI. The chain's CDR3 is CASSPWQPSGANVLTF. The CDR3 DNA reads TGTGCCAGCTCACCTTGGCAGCCCTCTGGGGCCAACGTCCTGACTTTC.

This chain joins TRBV2 and TRBJ1-4; 9 nucleotides match TRBD1. Germline trimming cut 9 bases from V and 8 bases from J; bases unmatched to any gene: 4. Germline CDR1 and CDR2: SNHLY and FYNNEI. This CDR3 region has 12 residues. CDR3: CASADRGEKLFF. The CDR3 DNA is TGTGCCAGTGCGGACAGGGGCGAAAAACTGTTTTTT.

This chain uses TRBV6-5 with TRBJ2-7, with D possibly matching TRBD1 (5 bases). Germline V CDR1 and CDR2: MNHEY, SVGAGI. The CDR3 contains 13 residues. V gave up 2 bases and J gave up 6 bases, with 11 bases separating them. The CDR3: CASSYGQGGEQYV. CDR3 DNA: TGTGCCAGCAGTTACGGCCAGGGCGGCGAGCAGTACGTC.

A few counts support this clonotype. V and J are TRBV12-3 or TRBV12-4 and TRBJ2-2; TRBD2 is a possible D gene (5 bases). CDR3 length: 17 residues. Trimming stripped 3 bases from V and 5 bases from J, with 19 bases between. In nucleotides, the CDR3 is TGTGCCAGCAGTTTGTTAAGGGTCGGGGTTGGGACCGGGGAGCTGTTTTTT. It encodes CASSLLRVGVGTGELFF.

The sample holds a few counts of this clonotype. The chain combines TRBV4-2 with TRBJ1-1; D unclear. Per the germline V gene, CDR1 is LGHNA and CDR2 is YNFKEQ. The V and J ends lost 0 bases and 2 bases respectively, with 13 bases between them. The CDR3 is 16 residues long. CDR3 sequence: CASSQEVDRKNTEAFF. The CDR3 region has the DNA TGTGCCAGCAGCCAAGAGGTCGACCGAAAAAACACTGAAGCTTTCTTT.

This clonotype was seen only a few times. The chain couples TRBV18 to TRBJ2-7; no clear D. V was clipped by 3 bases and J by 2 bases, with 11 bases between them. The CDR3 loop spans 14 amino acids. Germline lookup yields CDR1 KGHSH and CDR2 LQKENI. The CDR3 protein is CASSPRRSAYEQYV. CDR3 nucleotide sequence: TGTGCCAGCTCACCCCGTCGGTCAGCCTACGAGCAGTACGTC.

This clonotype was observed a handful of times. This chain connects TRBV3-1 to TRBJ2-2, with D tentatively TRBD2 (6 bases). V was cut by 4 bases and J by 3 bases, with 15 bases left in between. The germline CDR1 and CDR2 sequences are LGHDT and YNNKEL (reference sequence). This CDR3 has 16 amino acids. CDR3: CASSPGVGPYTGELFF. CDR3 in DNA: TGTGCCAGCAGCCCGGGAGTGGGGCCCTACACCGGGGAGCTGTTTTTT.

This clonotype was seen more than once but under ten times. The J gene is TRBJ2-7, the V gene TRBV23-1; D is ambiguous. TRBV23-1 qualifies as an ORF whose function is uncertain. There are 14 residues in the CDR3. V was trimmed by 3 bases and J by 2 bases, leaving 11 bases between them. The chain's CDR3 is CASSHVPVPYEQYF. CDR3 in DNA: TGCGCCAGCAGTCACGTTCCGGTTCCCTACGAGCAGTACTTC.

The rearrangement uses TRBV7-8 and TRBJ2-5; a weak D match, TRBD1 (6 bases). Germline CDR1 is SGHVS and CDR2 is FQNEAQ. The germline V and J ends were trimmed by 5 bases and 3 bases, with 13 bases remaining between them. The CDR3 runs 14 residues. The DNA of the CDR3 is TGTGCCAGCAGCCCCCCAGGGGCCGAAGAGACCCAGTACTTC. It encodes CASSPPGAEETQYF.